A single sample is the source of the 4 T cell receptor beta chains below, sequenced in a study of T cell changes during pregnancy in multiple sclerosis. Profiling relied on immunoSEQ multiplex PCR, and the TCRdb table lists in-frame clones only, not all of them. The sample carries 50,000 to 65,000 clones, roughly nine tenths recorded once. The source was CD4+ T cells from peripheral blood mononuclear cells, collected in the first trimester of pregnancy. The source is a female donor with multiple sclerosis, enrolled in a pregnancy study.

V is TRBV10-3 and J is TRBJ1-6; tentatively, D is TRBD1 (6 bases). Germline V CDR1 and CDR2: ENHRY, SYGVKD. Trimming stripped 10 bases from V and 5 bases from J, with 15 bases between. The CDR3 consists of 14 residues. The CDR3 region is CASRQDTDNSPLHF. In DNA, the CDR3 is TGTGCCAGCAGACAGGACACAGATAATTCACCCCTCCACTTT.

The chain recombines TRBV7-3 with TRBJ1-5; the match to TRBD1 covers 7 bases. The CDR3 sequence is 14 residues long. V lost 5 bases, J lost 7 bases, and 8 bases stayed unmatched. CDR1 is SGHTA and CDR2 is FQGTGA in the germline V gene. The CDR3 DNA is TGTGCCAGCAGCCAAGGGGGCGCGGGACAGCCCCAGCATTTT. It specifies CASSQGGAGQPQHF.

CDR3 bases: TGTGCCAGCAGCACAGGGTTAAGAGAGACCCAGTACTTC. Its translation is CASSTGLRETQYF. The chain carries TRBV7-2 and TRBJ2-5; possible D gene TRBD1, 6 bases. Deletions cut 5 bases from V and 4 bases from J, with 11 bases between. The germline V gene has CDR1 SGHTA and CDR2 FQGNSA. This CDR3 region has 13 residues.

This chain links TRBV7-8 with TRBJ1-2, with D possibly matching TRBD1 (5 bases). The CDR3 totals 13 residues. V gave up 5 bases and J gave up 2 bases, with 9 bases separating them. The germline V gene has CDR1 SGHVS and CDR2 FQNEAQ. The CDR3 is CASSVQGNYGYTF. DNA of the CDR3: TGTGCCAGCAGCGTGCAGGGAAACTATGGCTACACCTTC.